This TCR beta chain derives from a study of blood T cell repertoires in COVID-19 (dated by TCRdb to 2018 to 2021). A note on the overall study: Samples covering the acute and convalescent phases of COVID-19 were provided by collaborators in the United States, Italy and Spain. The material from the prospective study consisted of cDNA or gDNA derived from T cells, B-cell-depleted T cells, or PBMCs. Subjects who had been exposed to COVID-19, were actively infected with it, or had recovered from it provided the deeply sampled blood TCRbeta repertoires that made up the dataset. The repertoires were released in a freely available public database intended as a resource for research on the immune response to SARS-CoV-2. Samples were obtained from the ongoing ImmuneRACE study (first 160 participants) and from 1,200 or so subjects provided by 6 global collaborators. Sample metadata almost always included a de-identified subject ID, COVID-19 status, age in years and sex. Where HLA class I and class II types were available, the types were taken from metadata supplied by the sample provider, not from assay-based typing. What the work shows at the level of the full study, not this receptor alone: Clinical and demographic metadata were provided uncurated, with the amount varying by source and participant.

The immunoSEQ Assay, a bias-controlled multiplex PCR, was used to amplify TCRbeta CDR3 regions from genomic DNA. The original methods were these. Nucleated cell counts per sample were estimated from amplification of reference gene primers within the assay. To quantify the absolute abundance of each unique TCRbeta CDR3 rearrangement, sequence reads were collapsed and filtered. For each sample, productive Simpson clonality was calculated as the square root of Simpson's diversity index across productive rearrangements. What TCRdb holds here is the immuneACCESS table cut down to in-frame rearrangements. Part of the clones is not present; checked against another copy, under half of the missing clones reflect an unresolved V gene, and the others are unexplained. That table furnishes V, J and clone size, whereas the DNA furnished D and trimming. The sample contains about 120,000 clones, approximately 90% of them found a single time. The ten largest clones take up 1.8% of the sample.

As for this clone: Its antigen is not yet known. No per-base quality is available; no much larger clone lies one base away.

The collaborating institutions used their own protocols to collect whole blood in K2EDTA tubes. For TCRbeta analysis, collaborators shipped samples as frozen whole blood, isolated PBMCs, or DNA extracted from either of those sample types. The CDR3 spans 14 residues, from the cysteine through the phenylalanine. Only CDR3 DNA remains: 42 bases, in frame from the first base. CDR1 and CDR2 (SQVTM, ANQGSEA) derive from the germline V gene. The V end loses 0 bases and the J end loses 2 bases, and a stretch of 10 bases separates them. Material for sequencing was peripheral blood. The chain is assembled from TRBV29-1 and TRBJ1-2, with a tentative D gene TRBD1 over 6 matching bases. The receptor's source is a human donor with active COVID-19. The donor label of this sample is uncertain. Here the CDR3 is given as CSVEDADRNYGYTF. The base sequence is TGCAGCGTTGAAGACGCGGACAGAAACTATGGCTACACCTTC.